These 29 T cell receptor beta chains were sequenced from one sample in a study of prognosis after radiotherapy for stage I lung cancer. From genomic DNA, TCR beta CDR3 was amplified by two-round multiplex PCR. Each TRBV and TRBJ gene had its own primer in the first PCR round. From the multiplex PCR reads, TCRdb called clonotypes with MiXCR, one entry per CDR3 protein. The repertoire holds fewer than 40,000 distinct CDR3 sequences, with less than 40% as singletons. The sequencing here drew on PBMCs, taken before or after stereotactic body radiation therapy (not recorded which). The source is a donor at least 50 years old with non-small cell lung cancer.

In its sample, this clonotype was seen many times. The CDR3 DNA sequence: TGCAGTGCTAGTAAAGGGGGAACTGAAGCTTTCTTT. This gives the protein CSASKGGTEAFF. The J gene is TRBJ1-1, the V gene TRBV20-1; tentatively, D is TRBD1 (6 bases). The V gene's germline CDR1 is DFQATT and CDR2 SNEGSKA (reference sequence). V gave up 3 bases and J gave up 5 bases, with 10 bases separating them. The CDR3 totals 12 residues.

Worth noting for this clonotype: A read error may be the cause here, since a much bigger clone is one base away. The genes are TRBV3-1 and TRBJ2-7, with 7 positions matching TRBD2. Germline V lookup: CDR1 LGHDT, CDR2 YNNKEL (reference sequence). CDR3 length equals 15 residues. This CDR3 is CAISQSLAVPYEQYF. Here the CDR3 DNA reads TGTGCCATCAGCCAGTCTCTAGCGGTGCCCTACGAGCAGTACTTC.

The rearrangement joins TRBV18 to TRBJ1-2; maybe TRBD1 (5 bases). The CDR3 sequence is 15 residues long. V lost 3 bases and J lost 2, with 13 bases in between. Germline loops: CDR1 KGHSH, CDR2 LQKENI. DNA of the CDR3: TGTGCCAGCTCACCCGTTGGCAGGGTGAACTATGGCTACACCTTC. It codes for CASSPVGRVNYGYTF.

This clonotype was seen at least ten times. The gene calls are TRBV3-1 and TRBJ1-1, with a weak D call TRBD1 (6 bases). V was trimmed by 1 base and J by 4 bases, leaving 13 bases between them. The CDR3 is 15 amino acids. Looked up from germline, CDR1 is LGHDT and CDR2 is YNNKEL (reference sequence). The CDR3 loop is CASSQGAGAGTEAFF. CDR3 sequence (DNA): TGTGCCAGCAGCCAAGGGGCGGGGGCAGGCACTGAAGCTTTCTTT.

This clonotype has a count of ten or more. The chain carries TRBV12-3 or TRBV12-4 and TRBJ1-1; 8 bases line up with TRBD1. The CDR3 sequence is 14 residues long. J lost 0 bases, V lost 9 bases, and 6 bases had no gene match. CDR3 residues: CASNRQGMNTEAFF. As DNA, the CDR3 is TGTGCCAGTAATCGACAGGGGATGAACACTGAAGCTTTCTTT.

The chain uses TRBV27 and TRBJ1-5; TRBD1 might be the D (5 bases). CDR1 and CDR2 from the germline V gene are MNHEY and SMNVEV (reference sequence). CDR3 length: 14 amino acids. With 7 bases removed from V and 5 bases from J, the gap between germline ends came to 15 bases. The CDR3 DNA sequence: TGTGCCAGCACTGGGGGTTTGTTAGATCAGCCCCAGCATTTT. It encodes CASTGGLLDQPQHF.

The rearrangement uses TRBV19 and TRBJ1-5; D remains unclear. This CDR3 is 13 amino acids long. The V end was cut by 5 bases, the J end by 4 bases, with 9 bases between. Per the germline V gene, CDR1 is LNHDA and CDR2 is SQIVND (reference sequence). CDR3 sequence reads: CASSSSENQPQHF. CDR3 nucleotides: TGTGCCAGTAGTTCGTCAGAAAATCAGCCCCAGCATTTT.

A remark on this clonotype: This is likely an artifact of a read error, given a far larger clone one base away. The chain recombines TRBV6-4 with TRBJ1-2; D is ambiguous. V was clipped by 4 bases and J by 8 bases, with 14 bases between them. The CDR3 runs to 13 residues. From germline, CDR1 is MRHNA and CDR2 SNTAGT. The CDR3 DNA reads as TGTGCCAGCAGTGCCCAGCGGGCTGAGGGCTACACCTTC. It codes for CASSAQRAEGYTF.

This clonotype was seen ten or more times. The gene calls are TRBV10-3 and TRBJ2-5; possibly TRBD1 or TRBD2 for D (6 bases each). Germline V lookup: CDR1 ENHRY, CDR2 SYGVKD. This CDR3 region has 14 residues. V lost 2 bases and J 4 bases, leaving 11 bases between the germline ends. The CDR3 here is CAISETGARETQYF. In DNA form, the CDR3 reads TGTGCCATCAGTGAGACGGGGGCGCGAGAGACCCAGTACTTC.

In this sample, this clonotype turned up many times. V and J are TRBV19 and TRBJ2-1; D gene uncertain. V was trimmed by 5 bases and J by 9 bases, leaving 17 bases between them. The CDR3 length is 14 residues. Germline V gives CDR1 LNHDA, CDR2 SQIVND (reference sequence). The CDR3 DNA sequence: TGTGCCAGTAGTGCGACTCTGTCCGGCGGTGAGCAGTTCTTC. This gives the protein CASSATLSGGEQFF.

This clonotype was seen only a few times. This may stem from a read error, because a much larger clone lies one nucleotide away. The J gene is TRBJ2-5, the V gene TRBV7-9; D is undetermined. The CDR3 has 15 residues. Germline V gene lookup returns CDR1 SEHNR and CDR2 FQNEAQ (reference sequence). The CDR3 loop reads CASSLSGNSQDTQYF. Here the CDR3 DNA reads TGTGCCAGCAGCCTCTCCGGCAACAGCCAAGATACCCAGTACTTC.

This clonotype came up many times. J is TRBJ2-5 and V is TRBV18; 14 nucleotides agree with TRBD2. The CDR3 spans 15 residues. Germline values: CDR1 KGHSH, CDR2 LQKENI. V lost 5 bases, J lost 3 bases, and 2 bases stayed unmatched. The CDR3 nucleotides read TGTGCCAGCTCATCGGGACTAGCGGGGGAAGAGACCCAGTACTTC. This codes for CASSSGLAGEETQYF. Drawing the rest from reference TRBV18 and TRBJ2-5, the complete variable domain is NAGVMQNPRHLVRRRGQEARLRCSPMKGHSHVYWYRQLPEEGLKFMVYLQKENIIDESGMPKERFSAEFPKEGPSILRIQQVVRGDSAAYFCASSSGLAGEETQYFGPGTRLLVL.

This clonotype has ten or more counts. The chain is built from TRBV2 and TRBJ2-7; D is possibly TRBD1 (5 bases). The CDR3 length is 13 residues. V lost 7 bases and J lost 3, with 13 bases in between. The germline CDR1 and CDR2 sequences are SNHLY and FYNNEI. CDR3 amino acids: CASTFQGNYEQYF. The CDR3 DNA follows: TGTGCCAGCACGTTCCAGGGAAACTACGAGCAGTACTTC.

For this clonotype: Given a much more abundant clone one base away, this may be a read error. The chain recombines TRBV6-5 with TRBJ2-5; perhaps TRBD1 as D (6 bases). Germline V gene sequence: CDR1 MNHEY, CDR2 SVGAGI. The CDR3 sequence is 15 residues long. In DNA form, the CDR3 reads TGTGCCAGCATTTACTCAGCAGGGGTACAAGAGACCCAGTACTTC. This sequence encodes CASIYSAGVQETQYF.

This clonotype came up many times. V and J are TRBV6-4 and TRBJ1-4; D might be TRBD1 (5 bases). This CDR3 spans 15 amino acids. CDR1 and CDR2 from the germline V gene are MRHNA and SNTAGT. The V gene lost 4 bases and the J gene lost 3 bases, with 12 bases spanning the gap. Written as DNA, the CDR3 is TGTGCCAGCAGTGTTGTGGGGGGAGCTAATGAAAAACTGTTTTTT. Protein: CASSVVGGANEKLFF.

Remarks on this clonotype: Since a much larger clone is just one base distant, this may be a read error. V is TRBV6-2 or TRBV6-3 and J is TRBJ1-6, with 8 bases aligning to TRBD1. Trimming took 6 bases from V and 6 from J; bases not matched to a gene: 10. The CDR3 sequence is 16 residues long. CDR1 and CDR2 (germline): MNHEY, SVGEGT. The CDR3 region has the DNA TGTGCCAGCAGCTACCCTCACCAGGGGGCTAATTCACCCCTCCACTTT. Amino acid sequence: CASSYPHQGANSPLHF.

Regarding this clonotype: The junction differs from germline at one of its ends, possibly a read error. The chain joins TRBV5-4 to TRBJ2-3, with 7 bases matching TRBD2. The CDR3 is 16 amino acids. The germline V gene encodes CDR1 SGHNT and CDR2 YYREEE (reference sequence). In nucleotides, the CDR3 is TGTGCCAGCAGCCCGGCCGGGGGGACTAACACAGATACACAGTATTTT. Protein sequence: CASSPAGGTNTDTQYF. The variable domain in full, completed from reference TRBV5-4 and TRBJ2-3, reads ETGVTQSPTHLIKTRGQQVTLRCSSQSGHNTVSWYQQALGQGPQFIFQYYREEENGRGNFPPRFSGLQFPNYSSELNVNALELDDSALYLCASSPAGGTNTDTQYFGPGTRLTVL.

Only a few counts were recorded for this clonotype. This rearrangement joins TRBV28 to TRBJ2-7; D might be TRBD1 (6 bases). The V end was cut by 4 bases, the J end by 1 base, with 11 bases between. The germline V gene encodes CDR1 MDHEN and CDR2 SYDVKM. This CDR3 has 14 residues. In DNA, the CDR3 is TGTGCCAGCAGTTGGGGGCTGATATCCTACGAGCAGTACTTC. Its translation is CASSWGLISYEQYF.

This clonotype was recorded many times. The chain has TRBV20-1 and TRBJ1-2; 10 nucleotides line up with TRBD1. V trimming: 0 bases; J trimming: 6 bases; junction bases outside the gene matches: 4. The CDR3 sequence is 14 residues long. Germline V lookup: CDR1 DFQATT, CDR2 SNEGSKA (reference sequence). The CDR3 protein is CSAREGTGEHGYTF. CDR3 in DNA: TGCAGTGCTAGAGAAGGGACAGGGGAGCATGGCTACACCTTC.

This clonotype was seen at least ten times. The genes are TRBV29-1 and TRBJ1-2; possibly TRBD1 for D (5 bases). The CDR3 is 12 amino acids. Germline CDR1 is SQVTM and CDR2 is ANQGSEA. CDR3 in amino acids: CSAGTANYGYTF. CDR3 DNA sequence: TGCAGTGCCGGGACGGCAAACTATGGCTACACCTTC.

This clonotype has a count of ten or more. The chain uses TRBV7-3 and TRBJ2-5, with 8 bases identical to TRBD2. The CDR3 covers 17 residues. In germline, CDR1 is SGHTA, CDR2 FQGTGA. V dropped 1 base and J dropped 4; count of bases not matched to a gene: 11. CDR3 nucleotide sequence: TGTGCCAGCAGCTTAAAAGCGGGGGCAGGAGGTAGAGAGACCCAGTACTTC. It yields the protein CASSLKAGAGGRETQYF.

This clonotype was seen many times. V is TRBV6-1 and J is TRBJ2-1, with D possibly being TRBD2 (6 bases). In germline, CDR1 is MNHNS, CDR2 SASEGT. Trimming removed 6 bases at V and 2 bases at J, with 11 bases between. This CDR3 comprises 14 residues. CDR3 loop: CASSRDLAYNEQFF. DNA for the CDR3: TGTGCCAGCAGCCGGGACTTAGCCTACAATGAGCAGTTCTTC.

The chain uses TRBV18 and TRBJ2-5, with 7 bases aligning to TRBD1. V dropped 5 bases and J dropped 1; count of bases not matched to a gene: 1. CDR3 length: 13 residues. Germline CDR1 is KGHSH and CDR2 is LQKENI. Here the CDR3 reads CASSDRVQETQYF. CDR3 DNA: TGTGCCAGCTCAGACAGGGTCCAAGAGACCCAGTACTTC.

This clonotype was counted a few times. A far more abundant clone sits one base away, making this likely a read error. J is TRBJ1-2 and V is TRBV6-2 or TRBV6-3; 9 nucleotides agree with TRBD1. Germline CDR1 is MNHEY and CDR2 is SVGEGT. With 7 bases clipped from V and 7 bases from J, the junction kept 7 bases outside the gene matches. This CDR3 contains 13 residues. CDR3 protein: CASILDRGRGYTF. The CDR3 DNA reads as TGTGCCAGCATCCTGGACAGGGGCCGTGGCTACACCTTC.

In this sample, this clonotype turned up many times. This chain connects TRBV13 to TRBJ2-5; no reliable D call. Trimming took 3 bases from V and 4 from J, leaving 12 bases between them. The length of the CDR3 is 14 residues. Germline lookup yields CDR1 PRHDT and CDR2 FYEKMQ (reference sequence). DNA for the CDR3: TGTGCCAGCAGCTTGACGCGATCCGGAGAGACCCAGTACTTC. Translating it yields CASSLTRSGETQYF.

This clonotype was detected ten times or more. The CDR3 protein is CSVDGTGSDTQYF. Written as DNA, the CDR3 is TGCAGCGTTGATGGGACAGGGTCAGATACGCAGTATTTT. V gene TRBV29-1 combines with J gene TRBJ2-3, with 9 bases matching TRBD1. The trim removed 3 bases at V and 4 bases at J, leaving 2 bases unmatched. The CDR3 sequence is 13 residues long. CDR1 SQVTM and CDR2 ANQGSEA come from the germline V gene.

This clonotype was observed a few times. A far more abundant clone sits one base away, making this likely a read error. This chain joins TRBV6-1 and TRBJ2-3; weak D call: TRBD2 (6 bases). The CDR3 spans 14 residues. Trimming cost V 4 bases and J 4 bases, with 12 bases left between them. Germline lookup yields CDR1 MNHNS and CDR2 SASEGT. The CDR3 sequence is CASSAAGSPDTQYF. The CDR3 DNA follows: TGTGCCAGCAGTGCGGCGGGGTCCCCAGATACGCAGTATTTT.

This clonotype was detected many times. This chain links TRBV27 with TRBJ2-6; D may be TRBD1 (6 bases). V lost 3 bases and J lost 0, with 24 bases in between. CDR1 and CDR2 (germline): MNHEY, SMNVEV (reference sequence). The CDR3 runs 21 residues. The CDR3, as DNA: TGTGCCAGCAGTTTTCGAAGGTCGCAGGGGCGATTACTCTCTGGGGCCAACGTCCTGACTTTC. It yields the protein CASSFRRSQGRLLSGANVLTF. Supplemented by reference TRBV27 and TRBJ2-6, the full variable domain reads EAQVTQNPRYLITVTGKKLTVTCSQNMNHEYMSWYRQDPGLGLRQIYYSMNVEVTDKGDVPEGYKVSRKEKRNFPLILESPSPNQTSLYFCASSFRRSQGRLLSGANVLTFGAGSRLTVL.

The rearrangement uses TRBV20-1 and TRBJ2-7; 8 bases fit TRBD2. The junction had 10 bases not matched to a gene; V was cut back by 4 bases and J by 2 bases. This CDR3 spans 15 amino acids. Germline lookup yields CDR1 DFQATT and CDR2 SNEGSKA (reference sequence). CDR3 sequence (DNA): TGCAGTGCTATCCCCGGGATTAGCGGGGCCTACGAGCAGTACTTC. Residues: CSAIPGISGAYEQYF.